The T cell receptor beta chain under discussion was sequenced for a study of blood T cell repertoires in COVID-19. Across the whole study: Material from acute and convalescent COVID-19 was sourced from the United States, Italy and Spain. Sources were T cells, B-cell-depleted T cells, or PBMCs; the material itself was cDNA or gDNA.

This CDR3 has 15 amino acids. V dropped 4 bases and J dropped 0; count of bases not matched to a gene: 3. The V gene's germline CDR1 is SGHDT and CDR2 YYEEEE. Original methodology: Nucleated cell counts were estimated from reference gene primer amplification. Some clones are missing from TCRdb's copy, which holds only in-frame ones; the method was immunoSEQ multiplex PCR. For V, J and clone size, that table is used; D and trimming come from the DNA. The table shows tens of thousands of clones, with around 88% occurring only once. This receptor was taken from an older woman with acute or convalescent COVID-19. Sequenced sample: peripheral blood. The chain employs TRBV5-6 and TRBJ2-3; TRBD1 agrees at 9 bases. The CDR3 spells CASSRTGDSTDTQYF. DNA for the CDR3: TGTGCCAGCAGCCGGACAGGGGATAGCACAGATACGCAGTATTTT.